One and the same sample provided the 6 T cell receptor beta chains below, sequenced in a study of tumor and adjacent non-tumor tissue in lung cancer. TCRbeta libraries were built with three rounds of nested PCR, modified from ARM-PCR. TCRdb re-called the multiplex PCR reads through MiXCR, storing one row per CDR3 protein. The table has some 95,000 distinct CDR3 sequences, roughly 78% seen once. RNA was extracted from bulk tissue without any cell sorting. More than 3 cm separated this lung sample from the edge of the tumor. Material: distant non-tumor lung tissue. The receptors here all came from a man in his sixties with small cell lung cancer.

This clonotype has only a few counts. Since a much larger clone is just one base distant, this may be a read error. The V gene is TRBV12-3 or TRBV12-4, the J gene TRBJ2-7; no definite D call. The length of the CDR3 is 13 residues. V shed 3 bases and J shed 5 bases, with 11 bases lying between them. CDR3 sequence: CASSFTSTDEQYF. As DNA, the CDR3 is TGTGCCAGCAGTTTTACTTCGACGGACGAGCAGTACTTC.

The chain recombines TRBV20-1 with TRBJ2-1; TRBD2 matches at 7 bases. In germline, CDR1 is DFQATT, CDR2 SNEGSKA (reference sequence). J gave up 10 bases and V 5 bases, and 14 bases lay outside the gene matches. The CDR3 runs to 14 residues. As DNA, the CDR3 is TGCAGTGCTGTGAGCGGGACTCGAAGCAAAGAGCAGTTCTTC. Translating gives CSAVSGTRSKEQFF.

As for this clonotype: One junction end disagrees with the germline gene, perhaps due to a read error. The rearrangement uses TRBV9 and TRBJ2-7; 7 nucleotides align to TRBD1. The germline V gene has CDR1 SGDLS and CDR2 YYNGEE. This CDR3 has 14 residues. The CDR3: CVSSATGTDYEQYF. CDR3 nucleotides: TGTGTCAGCAGCGCCACCGGGACAGACTACGAGCAGTACTTC.

V gene TRBV12-3 or TRBV12-4 combines with J gene TRBJ2-3; D is uncertain. The CDR3 contains 12 residues. Trimming pared 10 bases from V and 4 bases from J, leaving 12 bases between. The CDR3 nucleotides read TGTGCCAACACTCCAGACGCAGATACGCAGTATTTT. Protein product: CANTPDADTQYF.

On this clonotype itself: The conserved phenylalanine or tryptophan normally closing the CDR3 is absent here, so this likely arose from a read error. The chain links TRBV11-2 to TRBJ2-3, with unresolved D. Germline assignment: CDR1 SGHAT and CDR2 FQNNGV. There are 12 residues in the CDR3. CDR3 sequence (DNA): TGCGGCAGCAGCTTAACATCAGATACGCAGTATTCT. Protein: CGSSLTSDTQYS.

Note on this clonotype: At one boundary the junction diverges from the germline segment, which might be a read error. The V gene is TRBV11-2, the J gene TRBJ2-7; no clear D gene. The CDR3 length is 15 residues. The V gene's germline CDR1 is SGHAT and CDR2 FQNNGV. In nucleotides, the CDR3 is TGTGTCAGCAGCCCTACAGCGAGGACCTCCTACGAGCAGTACTTC. Residues: CVSSPTARTSYEQYF.